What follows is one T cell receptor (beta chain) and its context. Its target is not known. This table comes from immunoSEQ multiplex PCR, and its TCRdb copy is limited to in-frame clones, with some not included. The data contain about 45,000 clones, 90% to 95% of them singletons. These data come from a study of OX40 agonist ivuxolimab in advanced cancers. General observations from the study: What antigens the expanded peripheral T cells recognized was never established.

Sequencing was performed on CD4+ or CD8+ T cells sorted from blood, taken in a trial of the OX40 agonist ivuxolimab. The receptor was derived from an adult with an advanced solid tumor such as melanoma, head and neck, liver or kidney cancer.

The CDR3 is CASRHSREGRYEQYF. In DNA, the CDR3 is TGTGCCAGTAGACACTCGCGGGAGGGCCGGTACGAGCAGTACTTC. The V and J genes are TRBV19 and TRBJ2-7; 9 nucleotides agree with TRBD2. J lost 4 bases, V lost 6 bases, and 10 bases had no gene match. CDR1 and CDR2 from the germline V gene are LNHDA and SQIVND (reference sequence). CDR3 size: 15 residues.